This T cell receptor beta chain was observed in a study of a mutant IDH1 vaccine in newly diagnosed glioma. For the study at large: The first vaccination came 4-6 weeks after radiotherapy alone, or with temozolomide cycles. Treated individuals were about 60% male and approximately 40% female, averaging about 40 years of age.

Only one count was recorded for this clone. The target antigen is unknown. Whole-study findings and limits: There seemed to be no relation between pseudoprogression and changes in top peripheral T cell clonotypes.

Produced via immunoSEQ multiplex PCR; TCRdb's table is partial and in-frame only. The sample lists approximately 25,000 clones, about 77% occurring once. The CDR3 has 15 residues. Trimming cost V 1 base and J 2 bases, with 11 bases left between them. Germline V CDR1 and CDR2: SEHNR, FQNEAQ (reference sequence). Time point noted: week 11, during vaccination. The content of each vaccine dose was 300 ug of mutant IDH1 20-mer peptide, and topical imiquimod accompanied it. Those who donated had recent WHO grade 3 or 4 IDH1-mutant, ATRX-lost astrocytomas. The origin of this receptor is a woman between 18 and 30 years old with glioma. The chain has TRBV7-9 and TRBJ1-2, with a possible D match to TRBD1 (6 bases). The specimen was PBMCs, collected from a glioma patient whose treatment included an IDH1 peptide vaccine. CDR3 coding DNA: TGTGCCAGCAGCTTAGATGGGGGCATGAACTATGGCTACACCTTC. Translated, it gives CASSLDGGMNYGYTF. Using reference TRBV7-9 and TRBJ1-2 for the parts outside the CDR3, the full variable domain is DTGVSQNPRHKITKRGQNVTFRCDPISEHNRLYWYRQTLGQGPEFLTYFQNEAQLEKSRLLSDRFSAERPKGSFSTLEIQRTEQGDSAMYLCASSLDGGMNYGYTFGSGTRLTVV.